This T cell receptor (beta chain) was identified in a study of blood T cell repertoires in COVID-19. Study at large: Researchers got acute and convalescent COVID-19 samples from the United States, Italy and Spain.

As originally analysed: The assay estimated nucleated cells by amplifying reference gene primers. Clones were sequenced by immunoSEQ multiplex PCR, and TCRdb holds only the in-frame ones, with some missing. Clone size and V and J calls were adopted from that table, with D and trimming inferred from the DNA. The sample gives about 160,000 clones, 65% to 85% of which show up once; approximately 5.1% is in the top ten. Trimming stripped 1 base from V and 5 bases from J, with 9 bases between. This CDR3 contains 14 residues. Germline CDR1 and CDR2: SGHNT and YENEEA. The receptor's source is a middle-aged woman with acute COVID-19. V usage is TRBV11-3 and J usage is TRBJ2-1, with a possible D match to TRBD1 (5 bases). The sequenced sample consisted of PBMCs or T cells enriched from blood (not recorded which). This chain's CDR3 is CASSLAGRNNEQFF. CDR3 bases: TGTGCCAGCAGCTTAGCAGGGCGGAACAATGAGCAGTTCTTC.